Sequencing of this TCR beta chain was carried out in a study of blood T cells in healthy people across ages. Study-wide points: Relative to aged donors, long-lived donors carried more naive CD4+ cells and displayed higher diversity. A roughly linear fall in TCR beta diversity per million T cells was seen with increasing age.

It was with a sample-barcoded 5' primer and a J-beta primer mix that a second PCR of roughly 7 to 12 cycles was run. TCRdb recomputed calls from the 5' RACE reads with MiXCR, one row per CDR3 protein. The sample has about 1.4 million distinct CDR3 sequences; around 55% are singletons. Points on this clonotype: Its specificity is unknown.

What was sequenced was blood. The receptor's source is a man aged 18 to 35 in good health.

As DNA, the CDR3 is TGCAGTGCTAGGGTTTTCAGAGTTAGCTCCTACAATGAGCAGTTCTTC. It is translated as CSARVFRVSSYNEQFF. The chain employs TRBV20-1 and TRBJ2-1; D not certain. Germline lookup yields CDR1 DFQATT and CDR2 SNEGSKA (reference sequence). The V end was cut by 3 bases, the J end by 0 bases, with 15 bases between. The CDR3 length is 16 residues.